These 28 T cell receptor beta chains were all obtained from the same sample, sequenced in a study of blood T cells in healthy people across ages. The use of a sample-barcoded 5' primer and a J-beta primer mix characterized a second PCR of roughly 6 to 12 cycles. A single record per CDR3 protein comes from TCRdb applying MiXCR to the 5' RACE reads. Found here are 1.5 million to 1.8 million distinct CDR3 sequences, approximately 39% of them singletons; the top ten hold over 3.5%. Sequencing was performed on blood. Receptors were obtained from a woman younger than 30 in good health.

Turning to this clonotype: It may be a read error: a sequence one base away is much more abundant. The chain links TRBV12-3 or TRBV12-4 to TRBJ2-1; D might be TRBD2 (5 bases). Trimming took 6 bases from V and 13 from J, leaving 19 bases between them. This CDR3 is 13 amino acids long. CDR3 sequence (DNA): TGTGCCAGCAGCTTGTGGGGAGATGAGACCCAGTTCTTC. Its protein is CASSLWGDETQFF.

The V gene is TRBV6-5, the J gene TRBJ1-2; the D is unclear. V gave up 7 bases and J gave up 7 bases, with 13 bases separating them. This CDR3 region has 12 residues. Looked up from germline, CDR1 is MNHEY and CDR2 is SVGAGI. The CDR3 is CASTTGHGGYTF. CDR3 DNA: TGTGCCAGCACCACCGGCCACGGTGGCTACACCTTC.

J is TRBJ2-1 and V is TRBV7-9; possibly TRBD2 for D (5 bases). In germline, CDR1 is SEHNR, CDR2 FQNEAQ (reference sequence). The CDR3 sequence is 16 residues long. The germline V and J ends were trimmed by 4 bases and 4 bases, with 17 bases remaining between them. DNA of the CDR3: TGTGCCAGCAGCTCCCTCTCCGTCGGGGTTTACAATGAGCAGTTCTTC. Its protein is CASSSLSVGVYNEQFF. Drawing the rest from reference TRBV7-9 and TRBJ2-1, the complete variable domain is DTGVSQNPRHKITKRGQNVTFRCDPISEHNRLYWYRQTLGQGPEFLTYFQNEAQLEKSRLLSDRFSAERPKGSFSTLEIQRTEQGDSAMYLCASSSLSVGVYNEQFFGPGTRLTVL.

The V call is TRBV29-1, the J call TRBJ2-6; D gene ambiguous. V dropped 4 bases and J dropped 0 bases, with 10 bases sitting between them. The CDR3 is 15 residues long. From germline, CDR1 is SQVTM and CDR2 ANQGSEA. The CDR3 region is CSVGNTASGANVLTF. The CDR3 DNA is TGCAGCGTTGGCAATACAGCCTCTGGGGCCAACGTCCTGACTTTC. Variable domain in full (rest from reference TRBV29-1 and TRBJ2-6): SAVISQKPSRDICQRGTSLTIQCQVDSQVTMMFWYRQQPGQSLTLIATANQGSEATYESGFVIDKFPISRPNLTFSTLTVSNMSPEDSSIYLCSVGNTASGANVLTFGAGSRLTVL.

This chain uses TRBV15 with TRBJ2-2; 8 bases align to TRBD2. Germline CDR1 LNHNV, CDR2 YYDKDF (reference sequence). V lost 2 bases, J lost 0 bases, and 5 bases stayed unmatched. The CDR3 consists of 17 residues. DNA for the CDR3: TGTGCCACCAGCAGATCAGGAGCGGGGGCGAACACCGGGGAGCTGTTTTTT. Amino acids: CATSRSGAGANTGELFF.

Note on this clonotype: Possible read error: a much larger clone is one base away. The genes are TRBV6-6 and TRBJ2-3; TRBD2 aligns across 7 bases. CDR3 length equals 14 residues. Germline V CDR1 and CDR2: MNHNY, SVGAGI (reference sequence). After removal of 5 bases from V and 1 base from J, the junction contained 3 bases not matched to a gene. CDR3 amino acids: CASSDLAGTDTQYF. For the CDR3, the DNA is TGTGCCAGCAGTGACCTAGCGGGCACAGATACGCAGTATTTT.

The genes are TRBV7-8 and TRBJ2-7; D possibly uses TRBD1 or TRBD2 (6 bases each). The CDR3 is 13 amino acids. Trimming pared 6 bases from V and 4 bases from J, leaving 13 bases between. CDR1 and CDR2 from the germline V gene are SGHVS and FQNEAQ. CDR3 amino acids: CASREGHSYEQYF. The CDR3 DNA reads TGTGCCAGCAGGGAGGGACATTCTTACGAGCAGTACTTC.

V and J are TRBV9 and TRBJ2-3; D not certain. Germline V lookup: CDR1 SGDLS, CDR2 YYNGEE. V was shortened by 0 bases and J by 4 bases, with 9 bases between the two germline ends. The CDR3 is made up of 14 amino acids. The CDR3 bases are TGTGCCAGCAGCGTAGACTCCCGTGCAGATACGCAGTATTTT. This sequence encodes CASSVDSRADTQYF.

The chain combines TRBV29-1 with TRBJ1-2, with D uncertain. Germline values: CDR1 SQVTM, CDR2 ANQGSEA. CDR3 length: 13 residues. V was cut by 6 bases and J by 3 bases, with 14 bases left in between. The CDR3 here is CSVEQYIDYGYTF. As DNA, the CDR3 is TGCAGCGTGGAACAGTATATCGACTATGGCTACACCTTC. Complete variable domain (other parts from reference TRBV29-1 and TRBJ1-2): SAVISQKPSRDICQRGTSLTIQCQVDSQVTMMFWYRQQPGQSLTLIATANQGSEATYESGFVIDKFPISRPNLTFSTLTVSNMSPEDSSIYLCSVEQYIDYGYTFGSGTRLTVV.

This clonotype was detected a few times. This chain connects TRBV6-1 to TRBJ1-1, with D hard to call. Germline CDR1 and CDR2: MNHNS and SASEGT. The CDR3 is 14 amino acids. Trimming took 2 bases from V and 0 from J, leaving 7 bases between them. DNA of the CDR3: TGTGCCAGCAGTGAAATCGTTATGAACACTGAAGCTTTCTTT. Translating it yields CASSEIVMNTEAFF.

This clonotype was observed a handful of times. The V and J genes are TRBV7-9 and TRBJ2-6, with 8 nucleotides matching TRBD2. The CDR3 consists of 17 residues. The J segment lost 1 base and the V segment lost 4 bases, leaving 6 bases of the junction unmatched. The germline V gene has CDR1 SEHNR and CDR2 FQNEAQ (reference sequence). CDR3 protein: CASSSWTSRSGANVLTF. The CDR3 DNA reads as TGTGCCAGCAGCTCCTGGACTAGCAGATCTGGGGCCAACGTCCTGACTTTC.

The chain has TRBV7-2 and TRBJ2-5; 7 nucleotides agree with TRBD2. There are 14 residues in the CDR3. The V gene end was trimmed by 4 bases and the J gene end by 1 base; junction bases not matched to a gene: 3. Per germline, CDR1 SGHTA and CDR2 FQGNSA. The CDR3 region is CASSWGGSQETQYF. The CDR3 region has the DNA TGTGCCAGCAGCTGGGGGGGGAGCCAAGAGACCCAGTACTTC.

This clonotype has just a few counts. V gene TRBV10-3 combines with J gene TRBJ1-4, with D possibly being TRBD1 (6 bases). Germline loops: CDR1 ENHRY, CDR2 SYGVKD. This CDR3 contains 15 residues. Trimming pared 5 bases from V and 2 bases from J, leaving 12 bases between. CDR3 sequence reads: CAISRLGGTNEKLFF. CDR3 nucleotide sequence: TGTGCCATCAGTCGCCTAGGGGGTACTAATGAAAAACTGTTTTTT.

This clonotype was counted a few times. V gene TRBV29-1 combines with J gene TRBJ2-5, with D possibly matching TRBD1 (5 bases). The CDR3 consists of 15 residues. Between the trimmed V and J ends, which lost 5 bases and 0 bases, there was a span of 16 bases. Germline V CDR1 and CDR2: SQVTM, ANQGSEA. The CDR3: CSVTPRATDQETQYF. CDR3 nucleotides: TGCAGCGTTACTCCCAGGGCGACGGACCAAGAGACCCAGTACTTC.

This clonotype has just a few counts. The junction differs from germline at one of its ends, possibly a read error. The CDR3 DNA follows: TGTGACAGCAGTTTAACAAATCTCATGGGCGAGCAGTACTTC. It is translated as CDSSLTNLMGEQYF. The chain couples TRBV12-3 or TRBV12-4 to TRBJ2-7; D is ambiguous. The CDR3 has 14 residues.

The rearrangement links TRBV20-1 to TRBJ1-6; unclear D gene. Germline V gives CDR1 DFQATT, CDR2 SNEGSKA (reference sequence). The V gene lost 0 bases and the J gene lost 7 bases, with 13 bases spanning the gap. The CDR3 has 15 residues. In DNA, the CDR3 is TGCAGTGCTAGAGATCGCCAAAAGCCCAATTCACCCCTCCACTTT. It is translated as CSARDRQKPNSPLHF.

Ten or more counts support this clonotype. The rearrangement uses TRBV28 and TRBJ2-6; D gene unclear. The CDR3 runs 14 residues. Germline values: CDR1 MDHEN, CDR2 SYDVKM. V was trimmed by 6 bases and J by 0 bases, leaving 6 bases between them. CDR3 loop: CASSLFSGANVLTF. In nucleotides, the CDR3 is TGTGCCAGCAGCTTGTTCTCTGGGGCCAACGTCCTGACTTTC.

This clonotype turned up a few times. The CDR3 sequence is CASSVGTYGYTF. CDR3 bases: TGTGCCAGCAGCGTGGGCACCTATGGCTACACCTTC. This chain links TRBV9 with TRBJ1-2; D is ambiguous. Germline V lookup: CDR1 SGDLS, CDR2 YYNGEE. CDR3 length: 12 amino acids. Trimming removed 2 bases from V and 4 bases from J, with 6 bases in between.

This clonotype was seen a handful of times. A much larger clone is a single base away; this may be a read error. The chain combines TRBV2 with TRBJ1-2; D is undetermined. This CDR3 region has 14 residues. Germline V gene sequence: CDR1 SNHLY, CDR2 FYNNEI. CDR3 region: CANSEEGGYYGYTF. The CDR3 coding sequence is TGTGCCAACAGTGAAGAAGGTGGATACTATGGCTACACCTTC.

This clonotype has more than one count but fewer than ten. The chain uses TRBV20-1 and TRBJ2-7; no definite D call. Trimming removed 0 bases from V and 3 bases from J, with 12 bases in between. The CDR3 has 14 amino acids. Per germline, CDR1 DFQATT and CDR2 SNEGSKA (reference sequence). This CDR3 reads CSAREGNSLYEQYF. The CDR3 DNA is TGCAGTGCTAGAGAGGGGAATTCGCTCTACGAGCAGTACTTC.

With regard to this clonotype: This may come from a read error, since a much larger clone is one base off. The genes are TRBV13 and TRBJ2-3; D gene ambiguous. Germline CDR1 PRHDT, CDR2 FYEKMQ (reference sequence). The CDR3 sequence is 15 residues long. CDR3 residues: CAGSLGAYSTDTQYF. In nucleotides, the CDR3 is TGTGCCGGCAGCTTAGGTGCTTACTCCACAGATACGCAGTATTTT.

This clonotype appeared a single time. The chain uses TRBV6-2 or TRBV6-3 and TRBJ2-1, with a possible D match to TRBD1 (5 bases). Trimming took 2 bases from V and 10 from J, leaving 18 bases between them. Germline CDR1 reads MNHEY; CDR2 reads SVGEGT. The length of the CDR3 is 15 residues. The CDR3 spells CASSYIRQLTYEQFF. The CDR3 nucleotides read TGTGCCAGCAGTTACATCAGACAGTTGACCTACGAGCAGTTCTTC.

About this clonotype itself: One end of the junction is discordant with germline, which a read error may explain. V gene TRBV12-3 or TRBV12-4 combines with J gene TRBJ2-7; D gene uncertain. This CDR3 has 14 amino acids. CDR3 bases: TGTGCCGGCAGTTTAAGCGACGTTGCCTACGAGCAGTACTTC. It translates to CAGSLSDVAYEQYF.

This clonotype was seen only a few times. The chain is built from TRBV28 and TRBJ1-1, with 7 bases fitting TRBD1. The CDR3 consists of 14 residues. V shed 6 bases and J 4 bases; nucleotides not matched to a gene: 8. Germline loops: CDR1 MDHEN, CDR2 SYDVKM. The CDR3 loop reads CASSSDRATTEAFF. CDR3 sequence (DNA): TGTGCCAGCAGCTCCGACAGGGCGACCACTGAAGCTTTCTTT.

The chain employs TRBV7-8 and TRBJ2-7, with no clear D. Germline V CDR1 and CDR2: SGHVS, FQNEAQ. The CDR3 spans 20 residues. Deletions cut 6 bases from V and 0 bases from J, with 30 bases between. The CDR3 region has the DNA TGTGCCAGCAGACAAATTTACTTCCAATCGGAGAATCGAGCCTCCTACGAGCAGTACTTC. Translating it yields CASRQIYFQSENRASYEQYF.

CDR3 DNA: TGTGCCAGCCGGGGCGGGAGGATAAATGAGCAGTACTTC. Translation gives CASRGGRINEQYF. J is TRBJ2-5 and V is TRBV6-2 or TRBV6-3, with 8 bases matching TRBD2. Trimming at V came to 8 bases and at J to 11 bases, leaving 13 bases not matched to a gene. This CDR3 comprises 13 residues. CDR1 is MNHEY, CDR2 SVGEGT, per germline.

V is TRBV11-2 and J is TRBJ2-7; the match to TRBD1 covers 9 bases. The CDR3 has 14 amino acids. Germline-derived CDR1 and CDR2 are SGHAT and FQNNGV. Trimming cost V 5 bases and J 2 bases; bases outside gene matches: 4. The CDR3 DNA sequence: TGTGCCAGCAGCGGAGGGACAGGGACCTACGAGCAGTACTTC. Protein sequence: CASSGGTGTYEQYF.

This sequence joins TRBV4-2 and TRBJ1-2; D perhaps matches TRBD1 (6 bases). The V gene's germline CDR1 is LGHNA and CDR2 YNFKEQ. Deletions cut 3 bases from V and 6 bases from J, with 11 bases between. The CDR3 spans 13 residues. The CDR3 nucleotides read TGTGCCAGCAGCCAGGGGGCGCGGGATGGCTACACCTTC. The encoded protein is CASSQGARDGYTF.